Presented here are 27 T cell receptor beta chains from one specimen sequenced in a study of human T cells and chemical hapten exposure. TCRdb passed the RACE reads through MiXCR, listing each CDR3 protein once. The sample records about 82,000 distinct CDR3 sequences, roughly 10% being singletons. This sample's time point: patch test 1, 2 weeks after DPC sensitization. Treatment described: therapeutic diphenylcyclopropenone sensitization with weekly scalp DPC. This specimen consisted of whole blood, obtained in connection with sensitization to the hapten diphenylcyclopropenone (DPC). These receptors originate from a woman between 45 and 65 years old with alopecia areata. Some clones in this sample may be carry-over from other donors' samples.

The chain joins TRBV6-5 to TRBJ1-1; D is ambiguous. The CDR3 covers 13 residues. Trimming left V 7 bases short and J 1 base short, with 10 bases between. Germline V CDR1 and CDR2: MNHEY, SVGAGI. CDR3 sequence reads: CASTSSKNTEAFF. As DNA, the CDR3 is TGTGCCAGCACCAGTTCGAAGAACACTGAAGCTTTCTTT.

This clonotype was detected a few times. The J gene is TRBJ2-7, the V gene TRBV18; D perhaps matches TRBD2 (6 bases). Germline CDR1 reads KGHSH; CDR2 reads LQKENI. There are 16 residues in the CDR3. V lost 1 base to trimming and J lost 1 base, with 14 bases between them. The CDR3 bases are TGTGCCAGCTCACCACTGTTTAGCGGAGAATCCTACGAGCAGTACTTC. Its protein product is CASSPLFSGESYEQYF. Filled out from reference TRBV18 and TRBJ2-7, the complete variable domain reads NAGVMQNPRHLVRRRGQEARLRCSPMKGHSHVYWYRQLPEEGLKFMVYLQKENIIDESGMPKERFSAEFPKEGPSILRIQQVVRGDSAAYFCASSPLFSGESYEQYFGPGTRLTVT.

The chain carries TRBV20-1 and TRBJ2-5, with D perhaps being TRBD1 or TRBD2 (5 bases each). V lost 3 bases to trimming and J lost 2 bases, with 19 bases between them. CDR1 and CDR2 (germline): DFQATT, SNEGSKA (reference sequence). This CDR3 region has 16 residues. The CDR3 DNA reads TGCAGTGCTAGTATCGGGGCCCGGACGGGACAAGAGACCCAGTACTTC. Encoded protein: CSASIGARTGQETQYF.

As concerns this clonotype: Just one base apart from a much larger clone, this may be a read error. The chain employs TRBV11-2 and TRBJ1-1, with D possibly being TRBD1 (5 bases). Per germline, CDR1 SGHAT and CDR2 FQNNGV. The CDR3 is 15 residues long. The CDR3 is CARSSSGTGRSEAFF. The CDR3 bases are TGTGCCAGAAGCTCCTCCGGGACCGGGAGAAGCGAAGCTTTCTTT.

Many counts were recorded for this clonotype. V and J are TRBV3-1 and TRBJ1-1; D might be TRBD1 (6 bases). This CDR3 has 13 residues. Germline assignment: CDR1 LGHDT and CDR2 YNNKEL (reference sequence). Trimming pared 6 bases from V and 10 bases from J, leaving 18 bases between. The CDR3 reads CASSRMTGDGAFF. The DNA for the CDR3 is TGTGCCAGCAGTCGTATGACAGGAGACGGAGCTTTCTTT. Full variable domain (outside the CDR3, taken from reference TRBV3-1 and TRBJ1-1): DTAVSQTPKYLVTQMGNDKSIKCEQNLGHDTMYWYKQDSKKFLKIMFSYNNKELIINETVPNRFSPKSPDKAHLNLHINSLELGDSAVYFCASSRMTGDGAFFGQGTRLTVV.

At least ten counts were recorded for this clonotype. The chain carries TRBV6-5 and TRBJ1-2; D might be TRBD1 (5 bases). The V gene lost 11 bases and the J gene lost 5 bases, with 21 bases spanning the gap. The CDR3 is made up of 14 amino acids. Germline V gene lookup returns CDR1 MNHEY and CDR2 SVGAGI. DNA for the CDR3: TGTGCCGCAGCAGGGAGAGGGGAAACTTATGGCTACACCTTC. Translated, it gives CAAAGRGETYGYTF.

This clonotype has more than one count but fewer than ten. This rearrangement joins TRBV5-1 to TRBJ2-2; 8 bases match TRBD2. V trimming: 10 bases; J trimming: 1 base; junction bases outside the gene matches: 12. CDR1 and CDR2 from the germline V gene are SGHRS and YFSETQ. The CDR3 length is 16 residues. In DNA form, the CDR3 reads TGCGCCTCCCAAGAACTAGCGGTAATGAACACCGGGGAGCTGTTTTTT. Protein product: CASQELAVMNTGELFF.

The CDR3 protein is CASSYSRKGSRSNQPQHF. CDR3 sequence (DNA): TGTGCCAGCAGTTACTCGAGGAAAGGATCGAGGAGCAATCAGCCCCAGCATTTT. The gene calls are TRBV6-2 or TRBV6-3 and TRBJ1-5; D is unresolved. This CDR3 contains 18 residues. Trimming left V 0 bases short and J 1 base short, with 16 bases between. Per the germline V gene, CDR1 is MNHEY and CDR2 is SVGEGT.

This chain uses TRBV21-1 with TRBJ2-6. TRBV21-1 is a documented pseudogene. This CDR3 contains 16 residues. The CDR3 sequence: CASSEASDSGANVLTF. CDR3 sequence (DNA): TGTGCCAGCAGTGAGGCTTCCGACTCTGGGGCCAACGTCCTGACTTTC.

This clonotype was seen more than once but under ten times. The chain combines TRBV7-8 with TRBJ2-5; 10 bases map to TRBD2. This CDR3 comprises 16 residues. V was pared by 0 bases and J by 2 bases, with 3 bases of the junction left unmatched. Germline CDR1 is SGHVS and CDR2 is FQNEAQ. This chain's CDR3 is CASSLANSGGQETQYF. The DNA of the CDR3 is TGTGCCAGCAGCTTAGCTAATAGCGGGGGGCAAGAGACCCAGTACTTC.

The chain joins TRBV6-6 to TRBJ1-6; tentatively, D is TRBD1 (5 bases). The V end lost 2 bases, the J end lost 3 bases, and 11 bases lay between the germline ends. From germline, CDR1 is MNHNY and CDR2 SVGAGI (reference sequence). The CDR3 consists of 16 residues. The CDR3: CASSYGGDRYNSPLHF. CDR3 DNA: TGTGCCAGCAGTTACGGTGGGGACCGCTATAATTCACCCCTCCACTTT.

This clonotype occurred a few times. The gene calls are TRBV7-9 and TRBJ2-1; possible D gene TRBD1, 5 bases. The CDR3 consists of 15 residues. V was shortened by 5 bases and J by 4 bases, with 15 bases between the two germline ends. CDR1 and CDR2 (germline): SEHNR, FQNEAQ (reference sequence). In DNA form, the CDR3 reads TGTGCCAGCAGCCCCACAGGTATGGGGTACAATGAGCAGTTCTTC. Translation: CASSPTGMGYNEQFF.

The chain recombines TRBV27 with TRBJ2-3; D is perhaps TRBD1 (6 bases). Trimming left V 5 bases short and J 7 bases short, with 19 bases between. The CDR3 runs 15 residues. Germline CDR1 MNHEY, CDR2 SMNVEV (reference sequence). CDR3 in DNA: TGTGCCAGCAGTCCTATCACCCGACAGGCGAATACGCAGTATTTT. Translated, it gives CASSPITRQANTQYF.

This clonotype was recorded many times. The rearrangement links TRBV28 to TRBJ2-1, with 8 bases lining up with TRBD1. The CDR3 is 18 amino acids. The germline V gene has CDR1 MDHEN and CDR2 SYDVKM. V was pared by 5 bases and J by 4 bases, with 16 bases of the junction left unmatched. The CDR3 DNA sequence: TGTGCCAGCAGTCAGCCCCTTCCGGGACAGGTTTTTTACAATGAGCAGTTCTTC. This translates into CASSQPLPGQVFYNEQFF.

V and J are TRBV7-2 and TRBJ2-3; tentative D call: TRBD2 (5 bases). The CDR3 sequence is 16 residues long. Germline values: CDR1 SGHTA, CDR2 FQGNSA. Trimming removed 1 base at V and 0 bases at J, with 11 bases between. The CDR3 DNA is TGTGCCAGCAGCTTAGTGAGGGCCACTAGCACAGATACGCAGTATTTT. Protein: CASSLVRATSTDTQYF.

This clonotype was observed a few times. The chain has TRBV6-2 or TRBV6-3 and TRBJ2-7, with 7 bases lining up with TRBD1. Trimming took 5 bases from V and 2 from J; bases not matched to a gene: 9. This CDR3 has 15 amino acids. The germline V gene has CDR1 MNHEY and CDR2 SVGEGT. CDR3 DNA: TGTGCCAGCAGTAAACCGGGACAGCGGACCTACGAGCAGTACTTC. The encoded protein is CASSKPGQRTYEQYF.

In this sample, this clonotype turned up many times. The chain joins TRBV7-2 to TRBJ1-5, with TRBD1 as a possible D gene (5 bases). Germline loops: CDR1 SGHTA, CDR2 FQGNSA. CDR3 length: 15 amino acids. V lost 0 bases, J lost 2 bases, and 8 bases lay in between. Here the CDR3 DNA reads TGTGCCAGCAGCTTAGCGGGACTGGGCAATCAGCCCCAGCATTTT. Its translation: CASSLAGLGNQPQHF.

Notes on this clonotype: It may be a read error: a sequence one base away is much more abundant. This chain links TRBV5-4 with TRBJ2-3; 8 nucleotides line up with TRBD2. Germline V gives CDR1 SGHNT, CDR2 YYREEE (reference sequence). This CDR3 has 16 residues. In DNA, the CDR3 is TGTGTCAGCAGCTTGTTCCGACTAGCGAGCACAGATACGCAGTATTTT. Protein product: CVSSLFRLASTDTQYF.

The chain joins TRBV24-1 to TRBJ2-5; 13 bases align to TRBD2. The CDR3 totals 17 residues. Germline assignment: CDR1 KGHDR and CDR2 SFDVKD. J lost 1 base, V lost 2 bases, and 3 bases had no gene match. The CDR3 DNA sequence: TGTGCCACCAGTGATTCTAGACTAGCGGGGGGCCAAGAGACCCAGTACTTC. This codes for CATSDSRLAGGQETQYF.

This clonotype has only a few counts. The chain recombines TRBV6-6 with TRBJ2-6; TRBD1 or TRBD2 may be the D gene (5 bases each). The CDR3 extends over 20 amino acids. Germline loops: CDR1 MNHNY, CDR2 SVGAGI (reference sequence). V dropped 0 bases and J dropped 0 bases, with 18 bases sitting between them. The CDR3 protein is CASSYSTDGVLLSGANVLTF. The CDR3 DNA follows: TGTGCCAGCAGTTACTCGACAGACGGGGTCCTCCTCTCTGGGGCCAACGTCCTGACTTTC.

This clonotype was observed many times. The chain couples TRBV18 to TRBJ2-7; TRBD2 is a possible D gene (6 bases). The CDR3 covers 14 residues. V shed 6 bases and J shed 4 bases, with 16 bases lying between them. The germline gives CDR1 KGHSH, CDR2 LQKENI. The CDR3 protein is CASSEGGDRYEQYF. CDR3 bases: TGTGCCAGCTCCGAAGGAGGGGATCGGTACGAGCAGTACTTC. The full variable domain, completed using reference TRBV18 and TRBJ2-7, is NAGVMQNPRHLVRRRGQEARLRCSPMKGHSHVYWYRQLPEEGLKFMVYLQKENIIDESGMPKERFSAEFPKEGPSILRIQQVVRGDSAAYFCASSEGGDRYEQYFGPGTRLTVT.

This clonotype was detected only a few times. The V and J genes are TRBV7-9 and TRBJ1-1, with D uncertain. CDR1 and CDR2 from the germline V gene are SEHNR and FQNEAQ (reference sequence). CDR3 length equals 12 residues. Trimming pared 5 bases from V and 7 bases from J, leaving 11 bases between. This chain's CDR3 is CASSARRIEAFF. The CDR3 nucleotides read TGTGCCAGCAGCGCAAGACGAATTGAAGCTTTCTTT.

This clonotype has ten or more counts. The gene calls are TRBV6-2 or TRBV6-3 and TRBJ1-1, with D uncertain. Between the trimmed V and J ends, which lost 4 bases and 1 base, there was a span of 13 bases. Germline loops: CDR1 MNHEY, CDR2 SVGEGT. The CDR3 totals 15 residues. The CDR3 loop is CASSSAPGKNTEAFF. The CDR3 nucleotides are TGTGCCAGCAGTTCAGCCCCCGGAAAGAACACTGAAGCTTTCTTT.

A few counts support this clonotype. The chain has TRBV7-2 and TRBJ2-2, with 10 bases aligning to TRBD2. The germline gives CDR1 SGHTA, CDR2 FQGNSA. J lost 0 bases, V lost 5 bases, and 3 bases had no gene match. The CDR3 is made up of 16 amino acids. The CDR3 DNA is TGTGCCAGCAGCCCAAGCGGGAGGGCGAACACCGGGGAGCTGTTTTTT. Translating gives CASSPSGRANTGELFF.

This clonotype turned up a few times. The CDR3 protein is CSVYGTGTYEQYF. CDR3 DNA: TGCAGCGTTTATGGGACAGGGACTTACGAGCAGTACTTC. The V gene is TRBV29-1, the J gene TRBJ2-7; 9 bases match TRBD1. Germline V gene sequence: CDR1 SQVTM, CDR2 ANQGSEA. The CDR3 loop spans 13 amino acids. The V gene end was trimmed by 5 bases and the J gene end by 4 bases; junction bases not matched to a gene: 6.

The CDR3 sequence: CASSYSTVSLEQFF. For the CDR3, the DNA is TGTGCCAGCAGTTACTCGACCGTGTCGCTGGAGCAGTTCTTC. The chain has TRBV6-2 or TRBV6-3 and TRBJ2-1; D remains ambiguous. Germline-derived CDR1 and CDR2 are MNHEY and SVGEGT. Trimming shortened V by 0 bases and J by 10 bases, and 13 bases separated the two germline ends. This CDR3 contains 14 residues.

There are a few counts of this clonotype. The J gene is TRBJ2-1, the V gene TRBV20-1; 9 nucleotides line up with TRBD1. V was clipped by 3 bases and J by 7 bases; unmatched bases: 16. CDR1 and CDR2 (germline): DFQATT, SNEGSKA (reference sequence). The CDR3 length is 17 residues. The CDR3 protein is CSASSSRPGTGRNEQFF. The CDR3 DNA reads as TGCAGTGCTAGCTCCTCCCGGCCCGGGACAGGGAGGAATGAGCAGTTCTTC.